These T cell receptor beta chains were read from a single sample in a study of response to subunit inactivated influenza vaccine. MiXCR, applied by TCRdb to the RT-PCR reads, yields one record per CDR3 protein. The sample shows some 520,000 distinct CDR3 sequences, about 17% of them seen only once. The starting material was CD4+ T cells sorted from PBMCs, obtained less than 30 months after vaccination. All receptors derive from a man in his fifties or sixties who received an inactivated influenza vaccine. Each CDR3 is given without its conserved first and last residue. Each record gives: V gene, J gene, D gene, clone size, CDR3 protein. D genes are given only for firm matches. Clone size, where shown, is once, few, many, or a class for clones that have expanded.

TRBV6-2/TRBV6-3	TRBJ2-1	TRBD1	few	ASRKTGGPNNEQF
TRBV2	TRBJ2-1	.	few	ASSDRRIEQF
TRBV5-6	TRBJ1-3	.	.	ASSLVDRPNTIY
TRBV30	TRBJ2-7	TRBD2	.	AWSVQTAGGLKYEQY
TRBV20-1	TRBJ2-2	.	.	SAATTGGTGELF
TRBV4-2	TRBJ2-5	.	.	ASSRSGRQETQY
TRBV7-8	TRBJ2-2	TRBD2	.	ASSSAGAGRPLYTGELF
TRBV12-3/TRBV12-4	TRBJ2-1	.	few	ASSLRRPNEQF
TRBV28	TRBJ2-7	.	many	ASSFGNSYEQY
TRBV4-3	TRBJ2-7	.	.	ASSQDRTNTPYEQY
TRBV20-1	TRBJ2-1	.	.	SAWTDYNEQF
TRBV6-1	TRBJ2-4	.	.	ASSEAAKNIQY
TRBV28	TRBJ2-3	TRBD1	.	ASTPGGAVDTQY
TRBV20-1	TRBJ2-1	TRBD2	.	SARQALAGGYNEQF
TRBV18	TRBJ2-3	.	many	ASSPPARSEKQY
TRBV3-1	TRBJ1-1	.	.	ASSQAAGSNTEAF
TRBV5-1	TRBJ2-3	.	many	ASTKQRTTDTQY
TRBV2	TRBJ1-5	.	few	ASSDPGWHQPQH
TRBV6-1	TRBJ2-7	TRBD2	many	ASSRLTSGGTPYEQY
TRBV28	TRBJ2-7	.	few	ASSFVSAQY
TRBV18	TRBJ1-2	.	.	ASSPPGVYGYT
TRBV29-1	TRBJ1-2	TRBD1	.	SVDQGARTGYT
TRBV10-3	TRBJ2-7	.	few	AISMGAYEQY
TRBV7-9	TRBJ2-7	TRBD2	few	ASSPWTSGTYEQY
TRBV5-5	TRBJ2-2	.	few	ASKRVLTSNTGELF
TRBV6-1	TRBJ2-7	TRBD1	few	ASSRLDRGGEQY
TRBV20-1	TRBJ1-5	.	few	SAGEQPQH
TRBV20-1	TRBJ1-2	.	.	SARGGTYGYT